These 16 T cell receptor beta chains originate from one sample sequenced in a study of PD-1 blockade in classical Hodgkin lymphoma. Measured with immunoSEQ multiplex PCR; TCRdb has only the in-frame clones, and not every one. The sample records over 60,000 clones, about 93% being singletons. Time point meaning: newly diagnosed, previously untreated cHL patient sample. Source material: peripheral blood mononuclear cells (PBMCs). All receptors come from a human donor with classical Hodgkin lymphoma.

This sequence joins TRBV7-2 and TRBJ2-2; 8 bases line up with TRBD2. V trimming: 5 bases; J trimming: 0 bases; junction bases outside the gene matches: 8. The germline CDR1 and CDR2 sequences are SGHTA and FQGNSA. This CDR3 has 17 amino acids. The CDR3: CASSLTSGLPNTGELFF. The CDR3 DNA reads TGTGCCAGCAGCCTCACTAGCGGACTTCCGAACACCGGGGAGCTGTTTTTT.

The chain carries TRBV14 and TRBJ2-3; tentatively, D is TRBD2 (6 bases). Germline CDR1 SGHDN, CDR2 FVKESK. V was cut by 0 bases and J by 5 bases, with 15 bases left in between. The CDR3 spans 16 residues. CDR3 coding DNA: TGTGCCAGCAGCCAAGATTGGAGAAAGGGAGGAGATACGCAGTATTTT. The encoded protein is CASSQDWRKGGDTQYF.

Only one count was recorded for this clone. This chain joins TRBV18 and TRBJ2-5, with D possibly called TRBD1 or TRBD2 (5 bases each). Germline V gene lookup returns CDR1 KGHSH and CDR2 LQKENI. The CDR3 consists of 17 residues. The V gene lost 5 bases and the J gene lost 5 bases, with 24 bases spanning the gap. The CDR3 bases are TGTGCCAGCTCAAACCCCCCAGGGAAACGGGAACGTGAGACCCAGTACTTC. Its protein is CASSNPPGKRERETQYF.

The J gene is TRBJ2-1, the V gene TRBV10-2; no clear D gene. V lost 3 bases and J 9 bases, leaving 12 bases between the germline ends. Germline V gene data show CDR1 as WSHSY and CDR2 as SAAADI. The CDR3 contains 13 residues. DNA for the CDR3: TGCGCCAGCAGTGAATTGGGGTTCGGTGAGCAGTTCTTC. As protein: CASSELGFGEQFF.

This clone was counted once. The chain couples TRBV7-2 to TRBJ1-5; tentatively, D is TRBD1 (5 bases). The CDR3 runs to 15 residues. V lost 5 bases, J lost 6 bases, and 17 bases lay in between. CDR1 is SGHTA and CDR2 is FQGNSA in the germline V gene. CDR3 coding DNA: TGTGCCAGCAGCGTCCTTGGGGGGGTTGGTCAGCCCCAGCATTTT. Translated, it gives CASSVLGGVGQPQHF.

This clone has a single count. V gene TRBV10-2 combines with J gene TRBJ2-1; D remains unclear. The germline CDR1 and CDR2 sequences are WSHSY and SAAADI. The CDR3 is 15 residues long. The V and J ends lost 6 bases and 0 bases respectively, with 12 bases between them. The CDR3 sequence: CASSFDISSYNEQFF. The CDR3 DNA reads as TGCGCCAGCAGCTTCGACATTAGCTCCTACAATGAGCAGTTCTTC.

The CDR3 coding sequence is TGCGCCAGCAGTGGGACGGGTACGATCGAAAAACTGTTTTTT. Translated, it gives CASSGTGTIEKLFF. V usage is TRBV5-1 and J usage is TRBJ1-4, with D maybe TRBD1 (5 bases). The CDR3 has 14 amino acids. V was clipped by 5 bases and J by 8 bases, with 16 bases between them. Germline V gives CDR1 SGHRS, CDR2 YFSETQ.

CDR3 sequence: CASSLPGTYEQYF. DNA for the CDR3: TGTGCCAGCAGCCTGCCAGGTACCTACGAGCAGTACTTC. V gene TRBV7-9 combines with J gene TRBJ2-7; D unclear. Trimming pared 5 bases from V and 2 bases from J, leaving 10 bases between. The germline CDR1 and CDR2 sequences are SEHNR and FQNEAQ (reference sequence). The length of the CDR3 is 13 residues. The full variable domain, rest sourced from reference TRBV7-9 and TRBJ2-7, is DTGVSQNPRHKITKRGQNVTFRCDPISEHNRLYWYRQTLGQGPEFLTYFQNEAQLEKSRLLSDRFSAERPKGSFSTLEIQRTEQGDSAMYLCASSLPGTYEQYFGPGTRLTVT.

The genes are TRBV9 and TRBJ2-7; 9 positions match TRBD2. V lost 0 bases and J lost 3; bases outside the gene matches: 1. CDR1 SGDLS and CDR2 YYNGEE come from the germline V gene. The CDR3 contains 14 residues. CDR3 DNA sequence: TGTGCCAGCAGCGTAGGGACTAGCGACTACGAGCAGTACTTC. Encoded protein: CASSVGTSDYEQYF.

The rearrangement uses TRBV28 and TRBJ2-4, with D perhaps assigned TRBD1 or TRBD2 (5 bases each). The germline V and J ends were trimmed by 2 bases and 0 bases, with 11 bases remaining between them. There are 16 residues in the CDR3. Germline-derived CDR1 and CDR2 are MDHEN and SYDVKM. This CDR3 reads CASSLEGLLAKNIQYF. DNA of the CDR3: TGTGCCAGCAGTTTAGAGGGGTTACTAGCCAAAAACATTCAGTACTTC.

The chain recombines TRBV30 with TRBJ2-4; TRBD1 might be the D (5 bases). Trimming removed 1 base at V and 4 bases at J, with 11 bases between. Germline values: CDR1 GTSNPN, CDR2 SVGIG (reference sequence). CDR3 length: 14 residues. For the CDR3, the DNA is TGTGCCTGGAGTGCAGGGTACAGTAAAAACATTCAGTACTTC. Translating gives CAWSAGYSKNIQYF.

The V gene is TRBV10-3, the J gene TRBJ1-2; 7 nucleotides agree with TRBD1. The V gene end was trimmed by 5 bases and the J gene end by 6 bases; junction bases not matched to a gene: 6. This CDR3 has 13 residues. Germline V gene lookup returns CDR1 ENHRY and CDR2 SYGVKD. CDR3 sequence (DNA): TGTGCCATCAGTCCACAGGGGTCCCATGGCTACACCTTC. Translation gives CAISPQGSHGYTF.

In DNA, the CDR3 is TGTGCCACCACCGATGGACCCGGGGATACGCAGTATTTT. It yields the protein CATTDGPGDTQYF. The rearrangement links TRBV15 to TRBJ2-3, with D hard to call. Germline loops: CDR1 LNHNV, CDR2 YYDKDF (reference sequence). This CDR3 comprises 13 residues. The V end lost 7 bases, the J end lost 6 bases, and 14 bases lay between the germline ends.

The chain is built from TRBV5-1 and TRBJ1-2; perhaps TRBD1 as D (6 bases). V gave up 4 bases and J gave up 7 bases, with 11 bases separating them. This CDR3 comprises 12 residues. In germline, CDR1 is SGHRS, CDR2 YFSETQ. The CDR3 DNA is TGCGCCAGCAGCGGGGGCGCGGGTGGCTACACCTTC. Amino acids: CASSGGAGGYTF.

The chain links TRBV7-9 to TRBJ1-2; TRBD1 is a possible D gene (5 bases). Trimming took off 0 bases at V and 8 bases at J, with 16 bases between the two ends. Germline lookup yields CDR1 SEHNR and CDR2 FQNEAQ (reference sequence). There are 15 residues in the CDR3. The DNA of the CDR3 is TGTGCCAGCAGCTTAGCGGGGAGGGGTGGAACCGGCTACACCTTC. It encodes CASSLAGRGGTGYTF.

This clone has a single count. The V and J genes are TRBV2 and TRBJ1-1; D might be TRBD1 (5 bases). The CDR3 length is 12 residues. From germline, CDR1 is SNHLY and CDR2 FYNNEI. V lost 3 bases, J lost 6 bases, and 8 bases lay in between. Here the CDR3 DNA reads TGTGCCAGCAGTGAGAGACAGTCTGAAGCTTTCTTT. The encoded protein is CASSERQSEAFF.